This record looks at one TCR beta chain sequence and its context. Antigen specificity is unknown. CDR1 is LNHDA and CDR2 is SQIVND in the germline V gene (reference sequence). The V end was cut by 3 bases, the J end by 2 bases, with 12 bases between. This CDR3 is built from 15 residues. This specimen belongs to a study of T-cell reconstitution after alpha-beta-depleted transplantation in children. Findings of the study overall: T cells produced anew were the main source of T-cell counts and diversity one year after transplant. Surviving recipient T cells and thymic progenitors accounted for the high day-60 TCRbeta diversity observed in some patients. It was reported that alpha-beta T cells came from several hundred expanded graft clones (about two months after transplant).

Unique molecular identifiers were used to barcode this TCRbeta library. Each CDR3 protein gets one entry after TCRdb re-called the PCR reads with MiXCR. The table has fewer than 550,000 distinct CDR3 sequences, 9.5% to 12% seen once. This sequence joins TRBV19 and TRBJ2-3, with D unclear. Specimen: PBMCs, mostly from graft donor cells, collected 180 days after TCRalphabeta/CD19-depleted stem cell transplant. The TCR comes from a female patient aged 2-9 years who had a stem cell transplant for aplastic anemia, so the T cells may come from the graft donor. This CDR3 reads CASSIVGSHTDTQYF. CDR3 nucleotide sequence: TGTGCCAGTAGTATCGTCGGCTCTCACACAGATACGCAGTATTTT.